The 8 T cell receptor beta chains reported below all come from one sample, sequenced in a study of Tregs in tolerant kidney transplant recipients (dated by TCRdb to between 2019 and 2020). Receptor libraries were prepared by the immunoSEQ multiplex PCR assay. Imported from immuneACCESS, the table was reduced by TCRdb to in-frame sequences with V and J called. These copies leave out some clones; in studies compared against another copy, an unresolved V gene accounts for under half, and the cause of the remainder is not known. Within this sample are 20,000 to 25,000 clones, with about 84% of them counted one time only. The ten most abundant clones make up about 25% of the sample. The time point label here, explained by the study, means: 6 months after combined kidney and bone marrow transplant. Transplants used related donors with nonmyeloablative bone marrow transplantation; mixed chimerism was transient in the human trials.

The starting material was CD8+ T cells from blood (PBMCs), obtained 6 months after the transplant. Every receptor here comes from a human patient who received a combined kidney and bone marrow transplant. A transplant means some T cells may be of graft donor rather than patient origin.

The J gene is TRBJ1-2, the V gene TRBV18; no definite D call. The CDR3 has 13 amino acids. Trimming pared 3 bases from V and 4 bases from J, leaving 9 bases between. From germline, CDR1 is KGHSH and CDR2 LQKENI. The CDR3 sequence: CASSPGRAYGYTF. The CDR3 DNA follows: TGTGCCAGCTCACCGGGCAGAGCCTATGGCTACACCTTC.

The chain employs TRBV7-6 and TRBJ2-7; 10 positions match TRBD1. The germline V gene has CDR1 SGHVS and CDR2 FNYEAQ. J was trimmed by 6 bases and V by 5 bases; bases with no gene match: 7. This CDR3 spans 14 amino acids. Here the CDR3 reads CASSTGQGLGEQYF. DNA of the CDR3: TGTGCCAGCAGCACGGGACAGGGGCTGGGCGAGCAGTACTTC.

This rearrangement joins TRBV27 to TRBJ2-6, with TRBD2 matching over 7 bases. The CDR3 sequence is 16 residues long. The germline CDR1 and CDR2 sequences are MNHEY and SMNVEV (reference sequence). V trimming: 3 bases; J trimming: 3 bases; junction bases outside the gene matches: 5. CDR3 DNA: TGTGCCAGCAGTTTCTTATCGGGGGGTGGGGCCAACGTCCTGACTTTC. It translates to CASSFLSGGGANVLTF. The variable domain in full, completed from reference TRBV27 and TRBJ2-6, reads EAQVTQNPRYLITVTGKKLTVTCSQNMNHEYMSWYRQDPGLGLRQIYYSMNVEVTDKGDVPEGYKVSRKEKRNFPLILESPSPNQTSLYFCASSFLSGGGANVLTFGAGSRLTVL.

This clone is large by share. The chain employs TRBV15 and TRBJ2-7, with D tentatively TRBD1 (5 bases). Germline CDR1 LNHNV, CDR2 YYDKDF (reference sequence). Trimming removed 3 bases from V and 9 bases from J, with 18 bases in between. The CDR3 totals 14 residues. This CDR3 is CATSSPPPGRGQYF. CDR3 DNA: TGTGCCACCAGCAGCCCGCCGCCAGGGCGAGGGCAGTACTTC.

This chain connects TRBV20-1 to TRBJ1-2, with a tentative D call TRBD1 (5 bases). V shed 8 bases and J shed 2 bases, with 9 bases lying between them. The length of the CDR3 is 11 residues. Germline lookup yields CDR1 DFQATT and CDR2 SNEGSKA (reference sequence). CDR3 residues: CSSRVNYGYTF. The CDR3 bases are TGCAGTTCCAGGGTGAACTATGGCTACACCTTC.

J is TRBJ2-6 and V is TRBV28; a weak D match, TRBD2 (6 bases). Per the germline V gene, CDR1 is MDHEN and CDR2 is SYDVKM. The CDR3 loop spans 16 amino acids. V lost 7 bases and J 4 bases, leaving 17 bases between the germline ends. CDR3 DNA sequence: TGTGCCAGCACTCCCCAGACTAGATCAGGGGCCAACGTCCTGACTTTC. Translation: CASTPQTRSGANVLTF.

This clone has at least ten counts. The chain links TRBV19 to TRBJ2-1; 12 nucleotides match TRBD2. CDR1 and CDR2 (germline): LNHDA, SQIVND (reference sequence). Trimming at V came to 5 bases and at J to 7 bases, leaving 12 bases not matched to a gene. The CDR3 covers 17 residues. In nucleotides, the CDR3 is TGTGCCAGTAGTCTTCTAGCGGGAGGGAGCGGCGGTAATGAGCAGTTCTTC. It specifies CASSLLAGGSGGNEQFF.

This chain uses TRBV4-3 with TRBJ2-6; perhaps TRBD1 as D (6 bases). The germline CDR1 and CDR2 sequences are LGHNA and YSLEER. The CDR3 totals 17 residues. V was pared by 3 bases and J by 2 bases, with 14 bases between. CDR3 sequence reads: CASSHTGWNAGANVLTF. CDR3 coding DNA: TGCGCCAGCAGCCATACAGGGTGGAATGCTGGGGCCAACGTCCTGACTTTC.